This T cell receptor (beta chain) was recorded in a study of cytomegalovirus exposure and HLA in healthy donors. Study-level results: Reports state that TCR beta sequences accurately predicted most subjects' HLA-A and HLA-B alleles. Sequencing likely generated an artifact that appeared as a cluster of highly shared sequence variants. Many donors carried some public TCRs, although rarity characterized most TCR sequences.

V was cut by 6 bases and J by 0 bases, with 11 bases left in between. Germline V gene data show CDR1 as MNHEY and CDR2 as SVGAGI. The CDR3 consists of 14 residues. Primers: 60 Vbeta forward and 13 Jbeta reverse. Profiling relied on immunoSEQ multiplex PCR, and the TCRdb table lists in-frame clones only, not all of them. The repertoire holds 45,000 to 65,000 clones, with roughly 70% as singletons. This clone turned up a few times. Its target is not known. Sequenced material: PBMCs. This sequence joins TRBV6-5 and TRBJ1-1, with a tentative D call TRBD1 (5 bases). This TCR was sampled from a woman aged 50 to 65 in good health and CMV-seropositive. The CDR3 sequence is CASRLDRLNTEAFF. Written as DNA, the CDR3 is TGTGCCAGCAGACTCGACAGACTGAACACTGAAGCTTTCTTT.